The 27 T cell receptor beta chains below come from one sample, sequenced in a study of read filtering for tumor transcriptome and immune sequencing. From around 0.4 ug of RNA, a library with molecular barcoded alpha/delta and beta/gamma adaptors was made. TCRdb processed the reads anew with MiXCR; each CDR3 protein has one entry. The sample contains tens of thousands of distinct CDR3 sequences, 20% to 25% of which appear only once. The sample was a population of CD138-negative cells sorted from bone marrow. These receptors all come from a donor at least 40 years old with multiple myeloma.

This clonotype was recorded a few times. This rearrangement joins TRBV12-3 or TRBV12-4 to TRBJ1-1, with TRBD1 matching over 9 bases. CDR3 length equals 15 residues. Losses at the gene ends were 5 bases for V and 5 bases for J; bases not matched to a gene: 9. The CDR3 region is CASSPPGQGLTEAFF. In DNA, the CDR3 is TGTGCCAGCAGTCCGCCGGGACAGGGTCTAACTGAAGCTTTCTTT.

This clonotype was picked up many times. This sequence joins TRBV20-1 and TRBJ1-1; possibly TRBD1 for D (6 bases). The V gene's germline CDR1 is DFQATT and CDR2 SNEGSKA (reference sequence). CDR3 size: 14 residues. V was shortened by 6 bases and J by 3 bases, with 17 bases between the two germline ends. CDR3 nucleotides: TGCAGTGCCAAAAATTTCAGGGGAGACACTGAAGCTTTCTTT. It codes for CSAKNFRGDTEAFF.

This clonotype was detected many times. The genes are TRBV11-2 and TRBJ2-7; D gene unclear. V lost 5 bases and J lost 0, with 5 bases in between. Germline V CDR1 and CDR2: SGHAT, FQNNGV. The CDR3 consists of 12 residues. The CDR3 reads CASSRSSYEQYF. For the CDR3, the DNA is TGTGCCAGCAGCCGGAGCTCCTACGAGCAGTACTTC. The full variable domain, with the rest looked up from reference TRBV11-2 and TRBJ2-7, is EAGVAQSPRYKIIEKRQSVAFWCNPISGHATLYWYQQILGQGPKLLIQFQNNGVVDDSQLPKDRFSAERLKGVDSTLKIQPAKLEDSAVYLCASSRSSYEQYFGPGTRLTVT.

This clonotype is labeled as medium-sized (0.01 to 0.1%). CDR3 amino acids: CAVRRDSYNEQFF. In nucleotides, the CDR3 is TGTGCCGTTAGGCGGGACTCCTACAATGAGCAGTTCTTC. The chain is built from TRBV28 and TRBJ2-1; D might be TRBD2 (6 bases). Trimming removed 11 bases from V and 0 bases from J, with 11 bases in between. CDR1 and CDR2 from the germline V gene are MDHEN and SYDVKM. There are 13 residues in the CDR3.

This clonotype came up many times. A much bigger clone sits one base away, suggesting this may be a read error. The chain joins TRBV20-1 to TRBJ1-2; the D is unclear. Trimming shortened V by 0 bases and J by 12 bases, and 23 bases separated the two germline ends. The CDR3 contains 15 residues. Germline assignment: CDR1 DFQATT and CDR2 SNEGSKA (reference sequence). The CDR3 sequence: CSARDRRVPTGGHTF. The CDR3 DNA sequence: TGCAGTGCTAGAGATCGAAGGGTCCCAACGGGAGGCCACACCTTC.

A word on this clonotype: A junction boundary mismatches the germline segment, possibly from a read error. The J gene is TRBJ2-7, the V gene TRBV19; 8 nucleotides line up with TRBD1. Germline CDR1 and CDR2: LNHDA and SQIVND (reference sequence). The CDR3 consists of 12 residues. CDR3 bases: TGTGCCAGTAGTATCCAGACAGGGGCCAGGTTCTTC. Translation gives CASSIQTGARFF. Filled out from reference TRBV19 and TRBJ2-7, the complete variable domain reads DGGITQSPKYLFRKEGQNVTLSCEQNLNHDAMYWYRQDPGQGLRLIYYSQIVNDFQKGDIAEGYSVSREKKESFPLTVTSAQKNPTAFYLCASSIQTGARFFGPGTRLTVT.

Written as DNA, the CDR3 is TGTGCCACCAGTGCTATTCCGCGGGGGCGCCGCACAGATACGCAGTATTTT. Translation gives CATSAIPRGRRTDTQYF. This chain joins TRBV24-1 and TRBJ2-3; TRBD2 might be the D (7 bases). The CDR3 sequence is 17 residues long. Germline V CDR1 and CDR2: KGHDR, SFDVKD. Trimming cost V 5 bases and J 1 base, with 18 bases left between them.

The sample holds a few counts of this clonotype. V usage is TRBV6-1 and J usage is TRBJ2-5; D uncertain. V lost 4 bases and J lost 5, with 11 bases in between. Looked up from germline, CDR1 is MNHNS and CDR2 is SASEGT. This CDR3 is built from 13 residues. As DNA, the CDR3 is TGTGCCAGCAGTGCCGGTACTATTGAGACCCAGTACTTC. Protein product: CASSAGTIETQYF.

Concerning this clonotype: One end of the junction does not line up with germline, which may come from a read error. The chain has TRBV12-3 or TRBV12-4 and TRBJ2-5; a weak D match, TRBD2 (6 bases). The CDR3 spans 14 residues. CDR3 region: CAGSRGRGQETQYF. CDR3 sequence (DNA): TGTGCCGGCAGTAGAGGGCGGGGACAAGAGACCCAGTACTTC.

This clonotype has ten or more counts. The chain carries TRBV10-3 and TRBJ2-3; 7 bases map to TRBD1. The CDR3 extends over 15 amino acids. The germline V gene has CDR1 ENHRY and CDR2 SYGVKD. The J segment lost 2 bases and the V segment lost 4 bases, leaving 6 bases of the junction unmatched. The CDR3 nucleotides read TGTGCCATCAGTGGGACAGGTATTAACACAGATACGCAGTATTTT. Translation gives CAISGTGINTDTQYF.

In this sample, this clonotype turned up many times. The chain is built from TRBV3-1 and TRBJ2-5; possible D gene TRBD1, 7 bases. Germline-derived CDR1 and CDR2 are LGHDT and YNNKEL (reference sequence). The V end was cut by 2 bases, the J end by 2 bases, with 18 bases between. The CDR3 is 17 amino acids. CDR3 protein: CASSQRIAQGRQETQYF. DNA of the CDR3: TGTGCCAGCAGCCAACGTATTGCACAGGGGAGGCAAGAGACCCAGTACTTC.

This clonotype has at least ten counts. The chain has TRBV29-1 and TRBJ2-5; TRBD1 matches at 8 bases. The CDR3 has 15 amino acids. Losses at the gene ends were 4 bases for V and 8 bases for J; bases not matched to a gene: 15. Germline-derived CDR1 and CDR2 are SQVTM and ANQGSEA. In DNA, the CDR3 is TGCAGCGTTGGTTCCCCGACAGGGGTAAAGAGAACCCAGTACTTC. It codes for CSVGSPTGVKRTQYF.

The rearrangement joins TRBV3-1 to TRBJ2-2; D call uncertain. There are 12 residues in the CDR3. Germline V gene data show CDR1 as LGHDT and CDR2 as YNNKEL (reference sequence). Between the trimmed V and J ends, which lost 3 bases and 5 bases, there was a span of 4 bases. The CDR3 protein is CASSHTTGELFF. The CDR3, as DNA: TGTGCCAGCAGCCACACAACCGGGGAGCTGTTTTTT.

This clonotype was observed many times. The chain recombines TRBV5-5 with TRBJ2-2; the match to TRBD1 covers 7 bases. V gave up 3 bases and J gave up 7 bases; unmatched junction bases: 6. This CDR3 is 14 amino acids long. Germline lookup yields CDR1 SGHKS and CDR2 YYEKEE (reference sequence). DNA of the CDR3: TGTGCCAGCAGCTCAAACAGGGGTGGCGGGGAGCTGTTTTTT. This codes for CASSSNRGGGELFF.

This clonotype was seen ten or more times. The CDR3 DNA reads TGTGCCAGCAGTTTCGAGCCGGGACAGACTAGCACAGATACGCAGTATTTT. It translates to CASSFEPGQTSTDTQYF. V is TRBV28 and J is TRBJ2-3, with 7 bases matching TRBD1. This CDR3 spans 17 amino acids. With V trimmed by 3 bases and J by 0 bases, 9 bases remained unmatched. Germline values: CDR1 MDHEN, CDR2 SYDVKM.

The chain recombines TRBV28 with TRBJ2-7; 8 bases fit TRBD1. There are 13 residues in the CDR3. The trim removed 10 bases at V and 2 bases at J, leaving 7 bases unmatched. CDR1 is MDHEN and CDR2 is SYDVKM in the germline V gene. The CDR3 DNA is TGTGCCACCTGGGACAGGACGGCCTACGAGCAGTACTTC. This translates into CATWDRTAYEQYF. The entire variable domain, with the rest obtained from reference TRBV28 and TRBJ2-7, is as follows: DVKVTQSSRYLVKRTGEKVFLECVQDMDHENMFWYRQDPGLGLRLIYFSYDVKMKEKGDIPEGYSVSREKKERFSLILESASTNQTSMYLCATWDRTAYEQYFGPGTRLTVT.

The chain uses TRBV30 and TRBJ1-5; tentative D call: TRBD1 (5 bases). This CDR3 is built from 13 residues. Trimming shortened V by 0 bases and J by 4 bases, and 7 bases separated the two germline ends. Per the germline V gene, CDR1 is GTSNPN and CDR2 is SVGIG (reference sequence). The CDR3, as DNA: TGTGCCTGGAGTGTACAGGAAAATCAGCCCCAGCATTTT. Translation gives CAWSVQENQPQHF.

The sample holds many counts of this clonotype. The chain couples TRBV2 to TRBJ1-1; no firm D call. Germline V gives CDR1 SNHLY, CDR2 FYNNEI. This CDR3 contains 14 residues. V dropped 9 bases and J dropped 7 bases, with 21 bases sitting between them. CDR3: CARDLIGGGGEAFF. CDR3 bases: TGTGCCAGGGACTTGATCGGCGGTGGAGGTGAAGCTTTCTTT.

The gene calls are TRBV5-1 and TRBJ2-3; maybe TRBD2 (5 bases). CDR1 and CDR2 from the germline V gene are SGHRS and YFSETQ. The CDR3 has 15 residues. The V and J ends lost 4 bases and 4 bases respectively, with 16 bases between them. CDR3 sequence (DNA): TGCGCCAGCAGCGCGCCGGCCCCGAGGGCAGATACGCAGTATTTT. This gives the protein CASSAPAPRADTQYF. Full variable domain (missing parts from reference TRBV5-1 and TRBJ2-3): KAGVTQTPRYLIKTRGQQVTLSCSPISGHRSVSWYQQTPGQGLQFLFEYFSETQRNKGNFPGRFSGRQFSNSRSEMNVSTLELGDSALYLCASSAPAPRADTQYFGPGTRLTVL.

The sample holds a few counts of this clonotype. The CDR3 spells CASSEVGQGISGELFF. In DNA form, the CDR3 reads TGTGCCAGCAGTGAGGTTGGACAGGGAATTTCCGGGGAGCTGTTTTTT. The chain uses TRBV2 and TRBJ2-2; 8 bases match TRBD1. V dropped 3 bases and J dropped 6; count of bases not matched to a gene: 9. This CDR3 spans 16 amino acids. Per germline, CDR1 SNHLY and CDR2 FYNNEI.

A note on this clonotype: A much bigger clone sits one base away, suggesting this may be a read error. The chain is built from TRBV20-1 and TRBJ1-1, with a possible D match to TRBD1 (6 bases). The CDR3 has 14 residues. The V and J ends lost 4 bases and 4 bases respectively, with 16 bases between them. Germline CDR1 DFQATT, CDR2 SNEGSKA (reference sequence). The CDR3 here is CSATRGGQGTEAFF. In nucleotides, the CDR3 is TGCAGTGCTACCCGAGGGGGGCAGGGCACTGAAGCTTTCTTT.

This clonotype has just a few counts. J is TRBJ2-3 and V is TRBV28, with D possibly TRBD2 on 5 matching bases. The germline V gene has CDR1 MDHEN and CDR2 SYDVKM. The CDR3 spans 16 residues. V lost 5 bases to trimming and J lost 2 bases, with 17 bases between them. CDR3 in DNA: TGTGCCAGCAGTACCCCGACTAAGCCCTTCACAGATACGCAGTATTTT. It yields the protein CASSTPTKPFTDTQYF.

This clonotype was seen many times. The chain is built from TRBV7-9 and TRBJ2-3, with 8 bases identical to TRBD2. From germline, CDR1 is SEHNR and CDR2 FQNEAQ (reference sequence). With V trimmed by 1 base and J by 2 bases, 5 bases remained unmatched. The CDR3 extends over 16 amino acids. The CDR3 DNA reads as TGTGCCAGCAGCTTAGTAGCGGGACGTCCCACAGATACGCAGTATTTT. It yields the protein CASSLVAGRPTDTQYF.

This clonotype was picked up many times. The CDR3 region is CASSQGDRGTEAFF. CDR3 DNA sequence: TGTGCCAGCAGCCAAGGGGACAGGGGGACTGAAGCTTTCTTT. The genes are TRBV3-1 and TRBJ1-1; 11 bases are shared with TRBD1. CDR3 size: 14 residues. After removal of 1 base from V and 5 bases from J, the junction contained 0 bases not matched to a gene. The germline V gene encodes CDR1 LGHDT and CDR2 YNNKEL (reference sequence).

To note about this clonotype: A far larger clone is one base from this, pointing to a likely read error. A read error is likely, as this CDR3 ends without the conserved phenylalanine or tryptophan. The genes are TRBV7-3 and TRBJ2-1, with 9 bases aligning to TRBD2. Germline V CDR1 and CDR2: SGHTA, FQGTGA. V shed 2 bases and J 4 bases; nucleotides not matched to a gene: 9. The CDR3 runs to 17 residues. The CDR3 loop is CASSLVERLADYNEQFL. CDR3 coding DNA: TGTGCCAGCAGCTTAGTGGAGAGACTAGCGGATTACAATGAGCAGTTCCTC.

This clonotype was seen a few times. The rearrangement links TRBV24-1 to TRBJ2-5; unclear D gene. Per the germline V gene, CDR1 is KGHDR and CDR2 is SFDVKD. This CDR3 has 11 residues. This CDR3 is CAVGEGETQYF. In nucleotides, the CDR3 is TGTGCGGTAGGAGAAGGAGAGACCCAGTACTTC.

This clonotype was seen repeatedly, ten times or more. Written as DNA, the CDR3 is TGCAGTCTCCAGGCAGGCTCGGGTAACACTGAAGCTTTCTTT. It codes for CSLQAGSGNTEAFF. V gene TRBV20-1 combines with J gene TRBJ1-1; no reliable D call. In germline, CDR1 is DFQATT, CDR2 SNEGSKA (reference sequence). The CDR3 length is 14 residues. V was clipped by 8 bases and J by 2 bases, with 18 bases between them.